The clone carrying this T cell receptor (delta chain) was counted between two and nine times. The record originates from a study of gamma-delta chains in newborns, infants, children. For the study at large: Microbial exposure reportedly drives polyclonal innate γδ T cell expansion after birth.

The CDR3 covers 18 residues. Per germline, CDR1 GEAIGNYY and CDR2 EKD. V lost 3 bases and J lost 3; bases outside the gene matches: 15. TCRdb re-processed the reads via CATT. The repertoire has about 9,200 delta-chain clones, approximately 22% of them found once; the top ten carry around 4%. The chain recombines TRDV2 with TRDJ1; the match to TRDD3 covers 10 bases. What was sequenced was blood. The receptor was derived from a child who was a newborn, infant or young child, either healthy, febrile or measles-vaccinated (not recorded which). CDR3 region: CACDALGGGYRTSDKLIF. The CDR3 DNA follows: TGTGCCTGTGACGCCCTAGGTGGGGGATACCGTACCTCCGATAAACTCATCTTT.